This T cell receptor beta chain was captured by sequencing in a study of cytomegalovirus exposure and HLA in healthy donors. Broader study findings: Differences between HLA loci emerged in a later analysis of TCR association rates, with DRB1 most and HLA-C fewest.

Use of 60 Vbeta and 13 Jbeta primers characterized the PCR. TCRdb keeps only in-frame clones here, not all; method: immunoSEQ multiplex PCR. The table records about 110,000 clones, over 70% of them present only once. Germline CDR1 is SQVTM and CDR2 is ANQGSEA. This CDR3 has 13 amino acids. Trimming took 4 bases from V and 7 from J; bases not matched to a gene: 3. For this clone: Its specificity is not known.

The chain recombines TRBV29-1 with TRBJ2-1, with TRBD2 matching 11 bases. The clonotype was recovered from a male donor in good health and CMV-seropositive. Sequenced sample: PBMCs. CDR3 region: CSVASGRLNEQFF. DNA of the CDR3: TGCAGCGTTGCTAGCGGGAGGCTGAATGAGCAGTTCTTC.